This T cell receptor beta chain came from a study of patients and donors after allogeneic stem cell transplantation. This clonotype was seen more than once but under ten times. TCRdb ran MiXCR on the RT-PCR reads and lists one entry per CDR3 protein. Among about a million distinct CDR3 sequences listed, roughly 17% were seen once. This CDR3 is 13 amino acids long. With 4 bases removed from V and 8 bases from J, the gap between germline ends came to 12 bases. Germline V gene lookup returns CDR1 MNHEY and CDR2 SMNVEV (reference sequence). This receptor was obtained from a human donor who was either an allogeneic HSCT recipient or a stem cell or donor lymphocyte infusion donor (not recorded which). It is not recorded whose cells these are; they may come from a transplant donor. The sample taken for sequencing was blood, either unsorted or a sorted T cell fraction (not recorded which). The V call is TRBV27, the J call TRBJ2-1, with D maybe TRBD2 (6 bases). CDR3 nucleotide sequence: TGTGCCAGCAGTTCTTGGGGAGGATATGAGCAGTTCTTC. Translated, it gives CASSSWGGYEQFF.